The rows below give T cell receptor beta chains drawn from one sample of a study of blood T cell repertoires in COVID-19. TCRdb's table, derived via immunoSEQ multiplex PCR, lists solely in-frame clones and lacks some. The sample lists some 100,000 clones, 81% occurring once. The sequencing input was peripheral blood. The receptors derive from a man aged 55 to 70 with acute or convalescent COVID-19. Both conserved end residues are part of each CDR3. D genes are given only for firm matches. Size values are once, few and many counts, or a class for expanded clones, and some rows have none.

>TRBV5-1|15|TRBJ2-1|NA|TRBD1
CASSLPGQTTNEQFF
TGCGCCAGCAGCTTACCGGGACAGACGACCAATGAGCAGTTCTTC
>TRBV7-8|16|TRBJ1-1|NA|TRBD1
CASSLHRTGVNTEAFF
TGTGCCAGCAGCTTACACCGGACAGGGGTGAACACTGAAGCTTTCTTT
>TRBV7-2|13|TRBJ2-1|NA|NA
CASSPHSNNEQFF
TGTGCCAGCAGCCCGCACTCCAACAATGAGCAGTTCTTC
>TRBV24-1|15|TRBJ2-7|NA|TRBD1
CATSDPGQGAYEQYF
TGTGCCACCAGCGACCCGGGACAGGGAGCCTACGAGCAGTACTTC
>TRBV7-2|15|TRBJ1-5|NA|NA
CASSLDPSGNQPQHF
TGTGCCAGCAGCTTAGATCCGTCCGGGAATCAGCCCCAGCATTTT
>TRBV19|13|TRBJ2-7|NA|TRBD1
CASSKGTDYEQYF
TGTGCCAGTAGTAAAGGGACAGACTACGAGCAGTACTTC
>TRBV7-2|13|TRBJ2-1|NA|TRBD1
CASSPSTGGATFF
TGTGCCAGCAGCCCATCGACAGGGGGCGCCACGTTCTTC
>TRBV13|16|TRBJ1-1|NA|TRBD1
CASSFIRTGGYTEAFF
TGTGCCAGCAGCTTCATACGGACAGGGGGGTACACTGAAGCTTTCTTT
>TRBV5-4|14|TRBJ1-1|NA|TRBD1
CASRGGQLNTEAFF
TGTGCCAGCAGGGGGGGACAGCTGAACACTGAAGCTTTCTTT
>TRBV28|11|TRBJ1-2|NA|NA
CGSFQNYGYTF
TGTGGAAGCTTCCAAAACTATGGCTACACCTTC
>TRBV7-9|15|TRBJ1-6|NA|NA
CASSLAVTANSPLHF
TGTGCCAGCAGCTTAGCGGTGACAGCGAATTCACCCCTCCACTTT
>TRBV7-2|13|TRBJ1-6|NA|NA
CASSLEYNSPLHF
TGTGCCAGCAGCTTGGAGTATAATTCACCCCTCCACTTT
>TRBV5-5|18|TRBJ2-6|once|TRBD1
CASSFAGQGASGANVLTF
TGTGCCAGCAGCTTCGCGGGACAGGGGGCCTCTGGGGCCAACGTCCTGACTTTC
>TRBV28|15|TRBJ1-5|NA|TRBD1
CASTKGQGRFQPQHF
TGTGCCAGCACCAAAGGACAGGGGAGGTTTCAGCCCCAGCATTTT
>TRBV5-5|16|TRBJ2-3|NA|NA
CASSLGWGGSTDTQYF
TGTGCCAGCAGCTTGGGGTGGGGCGGAAGCACAGATACGCAGTATTTT
>TRBV7-2|16|TRBJ1-3|NA|NA
CASSLGRSLAGNTIYF
TGTGCCAGCAGCTTAGGGAGATCTCTTGCTGGAAACACCATATATTTT
>TRBV7-6|15|TRBJ2-1|NA|TRBD2
CASTRREEAYNEQFF
TGTGCCAGCACCCGCCGGGAGGAGGCCTACAATGAGCAGTTCTTC
>TRBV9|14|TRBJ1-1|NA|NA
CASSRESIETEAFF
TGTGCCAGCAGCCGGGAGTCGATAGAAACTGAAGCTTTCTTT
>TRBV27|16|TRBJ2-6|NA|NA
CASMKQALPGANVLTF
TGTGCCAGCATGAAGCAGGCACTCCCTGGGGCCAACGTCCTGACTTTC
>TRBV11-1|16|TRBJ2-7|once|TRBD2
CASSLVASGSFYEQYF
TGTGCCAGCAGCTTAGTGGCTAGCGGGAGTTTCTACGAGCAGTACTTC
>TRBV7-9|13|TRBJ1-2|medium-sized|NA
CASSQAENYGYTF
TGTGCCAGCAGCCAAGCGGAGAACTATGGCTACACCTTC
>TRBV9|14|TRBJ1-1|NA|TRBD1
CASSVDSGGTEAFF
TGTGCCAGCAGCGTAGACTCAGGGGGCACTGAAGCTTTCTTT
>TRBV30|15|TRBJ1-4|NA|NA
CAWSRRGITNEKLFF
TGTGCCTGGAGTCGCCGGGGGATCACTAATGAAAAACTGTTTTTT
>TRBV9|16|TRBJ2-1|NA|NA
CASSVMDPTVFNEQFF
TGTGCCAGCAGCGTAATGGACCCGACAGTTTTCAATGAGCAGTTCTTC
>TRBV5-1|15|TRBJ2-1|NA|TRBD2
CASSLELAGPFEQFF
TGCGCCAGCAGCTTGGAACTAGCGGGGCCGTTTGAGCAGTTCTTC
>TRBV7-8|14|TRBJ2-7|NA|TRBD1
CASSGDSPSWKQYF
TGTGCCAGCAGCGGGGACAGCCCTTCTTGGAAGCAGTACTTC
>TRBV25-1|11|TRBJ2-1|NA|NA
CASLTSTEQFF
TGTGCCAGCCTTACTAGCACCGAGCAGTTCTTC
>TRBV19|15|TRBJ1-2|once|TRBD1
CASTPLGTGIYGYTF
TGTGCCAGTACCCCGCTAGGGACAGGGATCTATGGCTACACCTTC
>TRBV6-6|16|TRBJ1-3|NA|NA
CASSYQGPTPGNTIYF
TGTGCCAGCAGTTACCAGGGCCCCACGCCTGGAAACACCATATATTTT
>TRBV6-5|15|TRBJ2-1|NA|TRBD2
CASSLTSGRRNEQFF
TGTGCCAGCAGTTTGACTAGCGGTAGGAGGAATGAGCAGTTCTTC
>TRBV11-2|15|TRBJ1-1|once|TRBD1
CASSLGQGAGTEAFF
TGTGCCAGCAGCTTAGGGCAGGGGGCTGGCACTGAAGCTTTCTTT